This T cell receptor (beta chain) was captured in a study of T-cell memory formation after mild COVID-19. Study-wide findings and caveats: Clones contracting day 15 to 85 were balanced CD4/CD8; later expanders leaned CD4+.

TCRdb re-called the 5' RACE reads through MiXCR, storing one row per CDR3 protein. The data hold nearly 200,000 distinct CDR3 sequences, with around 18% observed a single time. The germline gives CDR1 DFQATT, CDR2 SNEGSKA (reference sequence). The length of the CDR3 is 17 residues. V was pared by 2 bases and J by 1 base, with 9 bases of the junction left unmatched. As concerns this clonotype: Its antigen remains unknown.

This chain connects TRBV20-1 to TRBJ2-2, with 8 nucleotides matching TRBD2. The sequence was collected from an adult woman who had mild COVID-19 (a few samples of this study predate the infection). Cell type and time point are not known. Sequencing input: PBMCs or a T cell subset sorted from them (not recorded which). DNA for the CDR3: TGCAGTGCTAGATTGCGCCGACTAGCGCTGAACACCGGGGAGCTGTTTTTT. It translates to CSARLRRLALNTGELFF.